Listed here are 23 T cell receptor beta chains from one sample, sequenced in a study of early T cells in non-severe SARS-CoV-2 infection. TCRdb called the 5' RACE reads again in MiXCR, with one record for every CDR3 protein. The table includes tens of thousands of distinct CDR3 sequences, around 4.5% detected once. The specimen sequenced was whole blood. The receptor source for this set is an adult who was a healthcare worker with PCR-confirmed SARS-CoV-2 infection or an uninfected control (not recorded which).

This clonotype occurred many times. This chain joins TRBV18 and TRBJ1-1; D might be TRBD1 (5 bases). This CDR3 region has 15 residues. The germline V and J ends were trimmed by 5 bases and 4 bases, with 17 bases remaining between them. Germline V lookup: CDR1 KGHSH, CDR2 LQKENI. The CDR3 coding sequence is TGTGCCAGCTCATCCTCTACAGGATTGTTCACTGAAGCTTTCTTT. Encoded protein: CASSSSTGLFTEAFF.

Many counts were recorded for this clonotype. The chain combines TRBV5-4 with TRBJ1-1, with TRBD1 as a possible D gene (6 bases). V lost 3 bases and J lost 1, with 10 bases in between. The CDR3 has 14 residues. CDR1 is SGHNT and CDR2 is YYREEE in the germline V gene (reference sequence). CDR3 DNA: TGTGCCAGCAGCTGGATGGGGGCGAACACTGAAGCTTTCTTT. It specifies CASSWMGANTEAFF.

This clonotype was observed many times. V is TRBV6-2 or TRBV6-3 and J is TRBJ2-3; 9 nucleotides align to TRBD1. Germline CDR1 is MNHEY and CDR2 is SVGEGT. This CDR3 is 15 amino acids long. The V gene end was trimmed by 2 bases and the J gene end by 2 bases; junction bases not matched to a gene: 2. CDR3: CASSYGDRDTDTQYF. For the CDR3, the DNA is TGTGCCAGCAGTTACGGGGACAGGGACACAGATACGCAGTATTTT.

Ten or more counts support this clonotype. The V and J genes are TRBV20-1 and TRBJ2-7; D could derive from TRBD1 or TRBD2 (5 bases each). V was shortened by 2 bases and J by 3 bases, with 11 bases between the two germline ends. CDR3 length: 13 amino acids. Germline values: CDR1 DFQATT, CDR2 SNEGSKA (reference sequence). This CDR3 reads CSARKRQGYEQYF. In DNA form, the CDR3 reads TGCAGTGCTAGAAAGCGGCAGGGCTACGAGCAGTACTTC.

This clonotype was picked up a small number of times. V usage is TRBV24-1 and J usage is TRBJ1-5, with D uncertain. The V end lost 4 bases, the J end lost 1 base, and 1 base lay between the germline ends. Per germline, CDR1 KGHDR and CDR2 SFDVKD. CDR3 length: 12 residues. The CDR3 DNA is TGTGCCACCAGTGACAGCAATCAGCCCCAGCATTTT. Its translation is CATSDSNQPQHF.

The rearrangement links TRBV11-2 to TRBJ2-3; maybe TRBD2 (6 bases). The length of the CDR3 is 17 residues. Germline assignment: CDR1 SGHAT and CDR2 FQNNGV. Trimming left V 6 bases short and J 2 bases short, with 21 bases between. In nucleotides, the CDR3 is TGTGCCAGCAGTCCGAATCGTTGGCTAGCGTCCACAGATACGCAGTATTTT. Amino acid sequence: CASSPNRWLASTDTQYF.

This clonotype was seen a few times. The chain uses TRBV6-2 or TRBV6-3 and TRBJ2-2; D call uncertain. V shed 0 bases and J shed 7 bases, with 12 bases lying between them. The CDR3 is 15 residues long. From germline, CDR1 is MNHEY and CDR2 SVGEGT. The CDR3 protein is CASSYSGLGFGELFF. The DNA of the CDR3 is TGTGCCAGCAGTTACTCGGGTCTTGGGTTCGGGGAGCTGTTTTTT.

In its sample, this clonotype was seen many times. J is TRBJ2-1 and V is TRBV29-1, with 9 nucleotides matching TRBD1. This CDR3 is 16 amino acids long. V lost 2 bases to trimming and J lost 7 bases; unmatched junction nucleotides: 12. The V gene's germline CDR1 is SQVTM and CDR2 ANQGSEA. The CDR3 nucleotides are TGCAGCGTTGAATTATTGGACAGGGGTAAGGAGAATGAGCAGTTCTTC. Residues: CSVELLDRGKENEQFF.

The table lists this clonotype with a few counts. The V gene is TRBV28, the J gene TRBJ1-2; D unclear. CDR1 MDHEN and CDR2 SYDVKM come from the germline V gene. V was clipped by 2 bases and J by 7 bases, with 11 bases between them. CDR3 size: 13 residues. The CDR3 nucleotides are TGTGCCAGCAGTTTAGGTCGATCAAGTGGCTACACCTTC. Its protein product is CASSLGRSSGYTF.

Relative to its sample, this clonotype is medium-sized. The chain recombines TRBV5-4 with TRBJ2-3; 8 bases map to TRBD2. The CDR3 length is 14 residues. The V and J ends lost 5 bases and 6 bases, in that order; junction bases with no gene match: 8. Germline V gene lookup returns CDR1 SGHNT and CDR2 YYREEE (reference sequence). CDR3 loop: CASSSTSASDTQYF. The CDR3 bases are TGTGCCAGCAGTTCGACTAGCGCGTCTGATACGCAGTATTTT.

In its sample, this clonotype was seen many times. The rearrangement joins TRBV7-2 to TRBJ2-7; D is undetermined. This CDR3 contains 12 residues. Trimming cost V 5 bases and J 2 bases, with 7 bases left between them. CDR1 and CDR2 (germline): SGHTA, FQGNSA. The CDR3 spells CASSPDTYEQYF. CDR3 DNA sequence: TGTGCCAGCAGCCCCGACACCTACGAGCAGTACTTC.

This clonotype was picked up many times. This chain joins TRBV5-1 and TRBJ2-7; 8 nucleotides match TRBD1. This CDR3 has 13 residues. V lost 3 bases, J lost 5 bases, and 4 bases stayed unmatched. The germline V gene has CDR1 SGHRS and CDR2 YFSETQ. As DNA, the CDR3 is TGCGCCAGCAGCTCCGGGACAGGCCACGAGCAGTACTTC. This translates into CASSSGTGHEQYF.

This clonotype was counted at least ten times. CDR3 DNA: TGTGCCTGCGAGGTGACAGGTGGCACTGAAGCTTTCTTT. This sequence encodes CACEVTGGTEAFF. J is TRBJ1-1 and V is TRBV30, with D maybe TRBD1 (6 bases). The CDR3 runs to 13 residues. In germline, CDR1 is GTSNPN, CDR2 SVGIG (reference sequence). The germline V and J ends were trimmed by 6 bases and 4 bases, with 15 bases remaining between them. The full variable domain, with the rest looked up from reference TRBV30 and TRBJ1-1, is SQTIHQWPATLVQPVGSPLSLECTVEGTSNPNLYWYRQAAGRGLQLLFYSVGIGQISSEVPQNLSASRPQDRQFILSSKKLLLSDSGFYLCACEVTGGTEAFFGQGTRLTVV.

The sample holds many counts of this clonotype. This CDR3 reads CSVEDLGPTDSYEQYF. The CDR3, as DNA: TGCAGCGTTGAAGATTTGGGACCGACAGACTCCTACGAGCAGTACTTC. V and J are TRBV29-1 and TRBJ2-7; the D gene could be TRBD1 or TRBD2 (5 bases each). Germline loops: CDR1 SQVTM, CDR2 ANQGSEA. This CDR3 is 16 amino acids long. V gave up 0 bases and J gave up 0 bases, with 15 bases separating them.

This clonotype occurred many times. The chain carries TRBV28 and TRBJ2-2; perhaps D is TRBD1 or TRBD2 (5 bases each). The CDR3 length is 15 residues. V lost 6 bases to trimming and J lost 3 bases, with 14 bases between them. Per the germline V gene, CDR1 is MDHEN and CDR2 is SYDVKM. The CDR3, as DNA: TGTGCCAGCAGGACCGCCCAGGGAGACACCGGGGAGCTGTTTTTT. It is translated as CASRTAQGDTGELFF.

This clonotype was detected ten times or more. The rearrangement joins TRBV28 to TRBJ2-7; 8 nucleotides align to TRBD2. The CDR3 contains 16 residues. Trimming took 10 bases from V and 0 from J; bases not matched to a gene: 14. Germline loops: CDR1 MDHEN, CDR2 SYDVKM. The CDR3 loop reads CAIAAELADSSYEQYF. CDR3 DNA: TGTGCCATAGCAGCGGAACTAGCGGATAGCTCCTACGAGCAGTACTTC.

This clonotype was recorded a few times. The chain combines TRBV27 with TRBJ2-7; the D is unclear. From germline, CDR1 is MNHEY and CDR2 SMNVEV (reference sequence). Trimming shortened V by 8 bases and J by 4 bases, and 18 bases separated the two germline ends. The CDR3 extends over 14 amino acids. As DNA, the CDR3 is TGTGCCAGCGCTGTGGACCTTGGTGGGTACGAGCAGTACTTC. This sequence encodes CASAVDLGGYEQYF.

This clonotype was recorded at least ten times. This chain connects TRBV3-1 to TRBJ2-1; D tentatively reads TRBD1 or TRBD2 (7 bases each). Germline CDR1 LGHDT, CDR2 YNNKEL (reference sequence). V lost 4 bases to trimming and J lost 10 bases, with 23 bases between them. This CDR3 has 16 amino acids. The DNA for the CDR3 is TGTGCCAGCAGCCCCCGTCCCGGGACCCAGGGGGGGGAGCAGTTCTTC. This sequence encodes CASSPRPGTQGGEQFF.

This clonotype was counted at least ten times. This chain uses TRBV5-6 with TRBJ2-1; weak D call: TRBD2 (6 bases). This CDR3 region has 13 residues. The V end lost 4 bases, the J end lost 1 base, and 6 bases lay between the germline ends. Germline assignment: CDR1 SGHDT and CDR2 YYEEEE. CDR3: CASSRESYNEQFF. The CDR3 DNA reads as TGTGCCAGCAGCCGGGAGTCCTACAATGAGCAGTTCTTC.

In this sample, this clonotype turned up many times. The chain employs TRBV18 and TRBJ2-7; D may correspond to TRBD1 or TRBD2 (5 bases each). The V end was cut by 4 bases, the J end by 2 bases, with 12 bases between. Germline loops: CDR1 KGHSH, CDR2 LQKENI. The CDR3 covers 14 residues. In DNA, the CDR3 is TGTGCCAGCTCACTAAGGGACGGAACCTACGAGCAGTACTTC. Translated: CASSLRDGTYEQYF.

This clonotype was seen only a few times. The gene calls are TRBV4-2 and TRBJ2-1; the match to TRBD2 covers 13 bases. Germline-derived CDR1 and CDR2 are LGHNA and YNFKEQ. V shed 4 bases, J shed 7 bases, and the junction held 7 bases outside the gene matches. CDR3 length: 16 residues. CDR3 sequence (DNA): TGTGCCAGCAGCCGGGATTGGACTAGCGGGAGTAATGAGCAGTTCTTC. Translated, it gives CASSRDWTSGSNEQFF.

This clonotype was recorded many times. The chain combines TRBV7-3 with TRBJ2-1; 10 bases align to TRBD1. Germline lookup yields CDR1 SGHTA and CDR2 FQGTGA. The CDR3 loop spans 16 amino acids. V shed 4 bases, J shed 5 bases, and the junction held 8 bases outside the gene matches. CDR3 coding DNA: TGTGCCAGCAGCTCGACAGGGGGCGCATCTAACAATGAGCAGTTCTTC. This translates into CASSSTGGASNNEQFF. The entire variable domain, with the rest obtained from reference TRBV7-3 and TRBJ2-1, is as follows: GAGVSQTPSNKVTEKGKYVELRCDPISGHTALYWYRQSLGQGPEFLIYFQGTGAADDSGLPNDRFFAVRPEGSVSTLKIQRTERGDSAVYLCASSSTGGASNNEQFFGPGTRLTVL.

This clonotype occurred many times. This rearrangement joins TRBV13 to TRBJ1-1, with D possibly being TRBD1 (6 bases). The V and J ends lost 3 bases and 5 bases respectively, with 10 bases between them. Per germline, CDR1 PRHDT and CDR2 FYEKMQ (reference sequence). The CDR3 runs 13 residues. DNA of the CDR3: TGTGCCAGCAGCTTGAGGGGGAAGACTGAAGCTTTCTTT. It translates to CASSLRGKTEAFF.